A selection of T cell receptor beta chains follows, all from one sample in a study of yellow fever vaccine responses in identical twins. In TCRdb, the RT-PCR reads were re-called with MiXCR into one record per CDR3 protein. In the table there are almost 9,000 distinct CDR3 sequences, roughly 84% of which are singletons. The sample consisted of T cells from blood (PBMCs), unsorted or a sorted subset (not recorded which), taken before or after yellow fever vaccination (not recorded which). These receptor sequences come from a woman younger than 30 who received the yellow fever vaccine. Both conserved end residues are part of each CDR3. Each record gives: J gene, D gene, V gene, clone size, CDR3 DNA, CDR3 protein. The D gene is left open where the match is weak. Not all rows give a size; the values are once, few, many and, for expanded clones, a class.

TRBJ2-1	-	TRBV2	-	TGTGCCAGCAACGAGCGCAGGACTCTGGCTAATGAGCAGTTCTTC	CASNERRTLANEQFF
TRBJ2-1	TRBD2	TRBV12-3/TRBV12-4	-	TGTGCCAGCACCTCCGGGGGGGCCCAAGGGGACAATGAGCAGTTCTTC	CASTSGGAQGDNEQFF
TRBJ2-7	TRBD1	TRBV2	-	TGTGCCAGCGGGGACAGGGGGGACTACGAGCAGTACTTC	CASGDRGDYEQYF
TRBJ2-1	TRBD2	TRBV20-1	-	TGCAGTGCTAGCTCTTGGACTAGCGGGGGGGCCAATGAGCAGTTCTTC	CSASSWTSGGANEQFF
TRBJ2-1	TRBD1	TRBV13	-	TGTGCCAGCAGCTTGCGTCGGGACAGATTATACAATGAGCAGTTCTTC	CASSLRRDRLYNEQFF
TRBJ2-5	TRBD2	TRBV29-1	-	TGCAGCGTCCCCCCATATAGCGGGAGTCAATTTATCGGGGAGACCCAGTACTTC	CSVPPYSGSQFIGETQYF
TRBJ1-1	TRBD1	TRBV18	few	TGTGCCAGCTCACCAGAGACAGGGAGAGCTTTCTTT	CASSPETGRAFF
TRBJ1-1	TRBD1	TRBV12-3/TRBV12-4	-	TGTGCCAGCAGTGCTCCATGGGACAGGGGCACTGAAGCTTTCTTT	CASSAPWDRGTEAFF
TRBJ2-1	TRBD1	TRBV11-1	-	TGTGCCAGCAGCTTAACACAGGGGTACAATGAGCAGTTCTTC	CASSLTQGYNEQFF
TRBJ2-1	-	TRBV15	few	TGTGCCACCAGCAGAGATCCCGGGGGCGAGCAGTTCTTC	CATSRDPGGEQFF
TRBJ2-1	TRBD2	TRBV10-2	-	TGCGCCAGCAGTGAAGGGACTAGCGGGGGTCATGAGCAGTTCTTC	CASSEGTSGGHEQFF
TRBJ2-7	TRBD1	TRBV11-2	-	TGTGCCAGCAGCTACCGGACAGGGTCCTACGAGCAGTACTTC	CASSYRTGSYEQYF
TRBJ1-1	-	TRBV12-3/TRBV12-4	-	TGTGCCAGCAGTTTTAACACTGAAGCTTTCTTT	CASSFNTEAFF
TRBJ2-2	TRBD2	TRBV20-1	-	TGCAGTGCTAAGACTAGCGGGGTGAACACCGGGGAGCTGTTTTTT	CSAKTSGVNTGELFF
TRBJ1-2	TRBD1	TRBV20-1	once	TGCAGTGCCGAGACAGGGGACTATGGCTACACCTTC	CSAETGDYGYTF
TRBJ2-5	-	TRBV9	-	TGTGCCAGCAGCGTAGACCAGGAAGAGACCCAGTACTTC	CASSVDQEETQYF
TRBJ2-5	TRBD2	TRBV5-1	once	TGCGCCAGCAGCGTTACTAGCGGGAGGGCCGAGGAGACCCAGTACTTC	CASSVTSGRAEETQYF
TRBJ2-3	-	TRBV11-2	once	TGTGCCAGCAGCTTATCTCTCCTAGGAGTGAATACGCAGTATTTT	CASSLSLLGVNTQYF
TRBJ1-1	TRBD1	TRBV9	-	TGTGCCAGTGGGACAGGGAACACTGAAGCTTTCTTT	CASGTGNTEAFF
TRBJ2-1	TRBD1	TRBV7-7	-	TGTGCCAGCAGCCGGGGACAGAACAATGAGCAGTTCTTC	CASSRGQNNEQFF
TRBJ2-5	-	TRBV27	-	TGTGCCAGCAGTACCAACCAAGAGACCCAGTACTTC	CASSTNQETQYF
TRBJ1-1	-	TRBV12-3/TRBV12-4	-	TGTGCCAGCAGTTCCCTCGGCGCTGAAGCTTTCTTT	CASSSLGAEAFF
TRBJ2-7	-	TRBV7-6	-	TGTGCCAGCAGTTGGGAGAGCTCCTACGAGCAGTACTTC	CASSWESSYEQYF
TRBJ1-2	-	TRBV11-2	-	TGTGCCAGCAGCTTAGTTGGGCCCCCCTCATATGGCTACACCTTC	CASSLVGPPSYGYTF
TRBJ1-2	TRBD1	TRBV2	-	TGTGCCAGCAGACAGGGGGAGAACTATGGCTACACCTTC	CASRQGENYGYTF
TRBJ2-3	-	TRBV29-1	-	TGCAGCGTTGAAAACCTCGGGAGACTAAGCACAGATACGCAGTATTTT	CSVENLGRLSTDTQYF
TRBJ1-1	-	TRBV5-6	few	TGTGCCAGCAGCTTGGTAGGGACCGCGATCACTGAAGCTTTCTTT	CASSLVGTAITEAFF
TRBJ2-1	-	TRBV7-6	once	TGTGCCAGCAGCATGGCCGGGACAAAGGTAAACAATGAGCAGTTCTTC	CASSMAGTKVNNEQFF
TRBJ1-4	-	TRBV7-6	-	TGTGCCAGCAGTCGGCTCCAGGGTGGGAATGAAAAACTGTTTTTT	CASSRLQGGNEKLFF
TRBJ2-1	TRBD2	TRBV11-1	-	TGTGCCAGCAGCTATCCAGCGGGAGGGCCTATCTATGAGCAGTTCTTC	CASSYPAGGPIYEQFF
TRBJ2-7	TRBD2	TRBV10-3	-	TGTGCCATCCAGCCCCAGGGACTAGCGGGGGACGAGCAGTACTTC	CAIQPQGLAGDEQYF
TRBJ2-4	-	TRBV24-1	-	TGTGCCACCAGTGATTCGCGACAGGCCAACATTCAGTACTTC	CATSDSRQANIQYF
TRBJ2-1	TRBD2	TRBV11-3	-	TGTGCCAGCAGGTCTAGCGGGAGACATGAGCAGTTCTTC	CASRSSGRHEQFF
TRBJ2-5	-	TRBV28	-	TGTGCCAGCAGTTTAGCGGTACAAGAGACCCAGTACTTC	CASSLAVQETQYF
TRBJ1-1	-	TRBV29-1	-	TGCAGCGTTTCGAGGGAACAGGGCCGCACTGAAGCTTTCTTT	CSVSREQGRTEAFF
TRBJ2-7	-	TRBV27	-	TGTGCCAGCAGCCCCTATAGCGGCTCCTACGAGCAGTACTTC	CASSPYSGSYEQYF
TRBJ1-2	-	TRBV6-5	-	TGTGCCAGCAGTTACACGGCCAGACAGTATGGCTACACCTTC	CASSYTARQYGYTF
TRBJ2-1	-	TRBV29-1	-	TGCAGCGTTGAATCCTTTGGGACCTTGAATGAGCAGTTCTTC	CSVESFGTLNEQFF
TRBJ1-2	-	TRBV2	-	TGTGCCAGCAGGAAGGATACCTATGGCTACACCTTC	CASRKDTYGYTF
TRBJ1-1	-	TRBV29-1	-	TGCAGCGTTGACGACACCGGCACTGAAGCTTTCTTT	CSVDDTGTEAFF
TRBJ2-1	-	TRBV10-1	-	TGCGCCAGCAGTGCAAGGGCCATGGAGGGCGATGAGCAGTTCTTC	CASSARAMEGDEQFF
TRBJ2-4	-	TRBV21-1	-	TGTGCCAGCATCCCGAGGACAGAAATTTTAAACATTCAGTACTTC	CASIPRTEILNIQYF
TRBJ2-4	-	TRBV5-1	-	TGCGCCAGCAGTCCTCAGGCGGCCAAAAACATTCAGTACTTC	CASSPQAAKNIQYF
TRBJ1-1	-	TRBV6-5	-	TGTGCCAGCAGTTACGCCGAGTGGGGAAACACTGAAGCTTTCTTT	CASSYAEWGNTEAFF
TRBJ2-7	-	TRBV11-1	-	TGTGCCAGCAGTACGACAACGGGCACTTCCTACGAGCAGTACTTC	CASSTTTGTSYEQYF
TRBJ2-7	TRBD2	TRBV29-1	-	TGCAGCGTGCAGCCCCCCGGGACTAGCTGGTACGAGCAGTACTTC	CSVQPPGTSWYEQYF
TRBJ2-5	TRBD1	TRBV20-1	-	TGCAGTGCTAAAACAGGGGGCCTTGAGACCCAGTACTTC	CSAKTGGLETQYF
TRBJ1-2	-	TRBV5-6	once	TGTGCCAGCAGCTTGTGGAGACGCTACACCTTC	CASSLWRRYTF
TRBJ2-5	TRBD2	TRBV2	-	TGTGCCAGCAGTCGCATGACTAGCACCATCCAAGAGACCCAGTACTTC	CASSRMTSTIQETQYF
TRBJ2-2	-	TRBV18	-	-	CASSLYTGELFFF
TRBJ1-6	TRBD1	TRBV11-3	-	TGTGCCAGCAGCTTAGGAACAGGGGGTCGTTCACCCCTCCACTTT	CASSLGTGGRSPLHF
TRBJ2-3	-	TRBV20-1	-	TGCAGTGCTAGTTACTTAGGCACAGATACGCAGTATTTT	CSASYLGTDTQYF
TRBJ2-7	TRBD1	TRBV11-1	-	TGTGCCAGCAGTTATAACCGGGACAGGGGAGACTACGAGCAGTACTTC	CASSYNRDRGDYEQYF
TRBJ1-5	-	TRBV12-3/TRBV12-4	few	TGTGCCAGCAGTTTAGGCTGGAATCAGCCCCAGCATTTT	CASSLGWNQPQHF
TRBJ1-1	-	TRBV12-3/TRBV12-4	-	TGTGCCAGCAGTTCCCCAGGGGCGAACACTGAAGCTTTCTTT	CASSSPGANTEAFF
TRBJ2-2	-	TRBV9	-	TGTGCCAGCAGCCCGCGACAAACGAACACCGGGGAGCTGTTTTTT	CASSPRQTNTGELFF
TRBJ2-1	-	TRBV29-1	-	TGCAGCGTTGACGCGGGGGCGTTTACTGAGCAGTTCTTC	CSVDAGAFTEQFF
TRBJ1-2	-	TRBV10-1	-	TGCGCCAGCAGGGGGGACCATGGCTACACCTTC	CASRGDHGYTF
TRBJ2-5	-	TRBV10-3	-	TGTGCCATCAGTGAGTCGACCCGTAACGGGGAGACCCAGTACTTC	CAISESTRNGETQYF